Below are 5 T cell receptor beta chains sequenced from a single sample in a study of cytomegalovirus exposure and HLA in healthy donors. This table comes from immunoSEQ multiplex PCR, and its TCRdb copy is limited to in-frame clones, with some not included. In the table there are some 120,000 clones, 85% to 95% of which are singletons. Sequencing was performed on PBMCs. Every receptor here comes from a woman aged 18-29 years in good health and CMV-seronegative.

The chain joins TRBV28 to TRBJ1-1, with a weak D call TRBD1 (5 bases). CDR3 length: 14 residues. Germline V gene data show CDR1 as MDHEN and CDR2 as SYDVKM. Between the trimmed V and J ends, which lost 5 bases and 1 base, there was a span of 11 bases. CDR3 loop: CASSVGGTNTEAFF. The CDR3 coding sequence is TGTGCCAGCAGTGTCGGGGGAACGAACACTGAAGCTTTCTTT.

V is TRBV7-3 and J is TRBJ1-1; TRBD1 agrees at 7 bases. The germline V gene encodes CDR1 SGHTA and CDR2 FQGTGA. The trim removed 5 bases at V and 5 bases at J, leaving 11 bases unmatched. This CDR3 has 15 amino acids. The CDR3 spells CASSLAGGAWTEAFF. The CDR3 bases are TGTGCCAGCAGCCTCGCAGGGGGAGCGTGGACTGAAGCTTTCTTT. Full variable domain (remainder filled in from reference TRBV7-3 and TRBJ1-1): GAGVSQTPSNKVTEKGKYVELRCDPISGHTALYWYRQSLGQGPEFLIYFQGTGAADDSGLPNDRFFAVRPEGSVSTLKIQRTERGDSAVYLCASSLAGGAWTEAFFGQGTRLTVV.

The V call is TRBV6-5, the J call TRBJ1-1; no clear D. V was pared by 7 bases and J by 3 bases, with 9 bases between. The CDR3 spans 12 residues. Germline CDR1 is MNHEY and CDR2 is SVGAGI. CDR3 protein: CASKAYDTEAFF. The CDR3 nucleotides read TGTGCCAGCAAAGCTTACGACACTGAAGCTTTCTTT.

This sequence joins TRBV7-9 and TRBJ1-4, with no clear D. This CDR3 has 15 residues. Germline CDR1 SEHNR, CDR2 FQNEAQ (reference sequence). Trimming cost V 3 bases and J 0 bases, with 8 bases left between them. CDR3 sequence reads: CASSFGPATNEKLFF. The CDR3 nucleotides are TGTGCCAGCAGCTTTGGCCCTGCAACTAATGAAAAACTGTTTTTT.

The chain uses TRBV6-5 and TRBJ1-3; 9 bases fit TRBD1. The length of the CDR3 is 14 residues. Per the germline V gene, CDR1 is MNHEY and CDR2 is SVGAGI. After removal of 7 bases from V and 4 bases from J, the junction contained 5 bases not matched to a gene. The CDR3 sequence is CASTLDRGGNTIYF. The CDR3 nucleotides read TGTGCCAGCACCCTGGACAGGGGAGGAAACACCATATATTTT.